These 4 T cell receptor beta chains share one sample of origin, sequenced in a study of T cells in Graves' hyperthyroidism and ophthalmopathy. Amplification yielded TCR beta CDR3 regions, with RNA transcripts as the source. HTBI primers were employed in a first-round RT-PCR of the TCR CDR3. TCRdb re-analysed the multiplex PCR reads in MiXCR, keeping a single row per CDR3 protein. The sample holds around 290,000 distinct CDR3 sequences; about an eighth are singletons and the top ten take 7% to 9.5%. The material sequenced was blood. These receptors were obtained from a woman between 35 and 50 years old with Graves' hyperthyroidism.

This clonotype was found many times. The chain couples TRBV20-1 to TRBJ2-1; tentatively, D is TRBD2 (6 bases). Germline V gene sequence: CDR1 DFQATT, CDR2 SNEGSKA (reference sequence). With 7 bases removed from V and 0 bases from J, the gap between germline ends came to 13 bases. The CDR3 length is 14 residues. The CDR3 sequence is CSVKRAGSYNEQFF. DNA for the CDR3: TGCAGTGTCAAGCGGGCAGGCTCCTACAATGAGCAGTTCTTC.

The chain carries TRBV10-3 and TRBJ2-7; 12 bases line up with TRBD2. In germline, CDR1 is ENHRY, CDR2 SYGVKD. Trimming took 2 bases from V and 1 from J; bases not matched to a gene: 9. The CDR3 length is 18 residues. The CDR3 DNA is TGTGCCATCAGTGAGACCGGGACTAGCGGGTCTTATTCCTACGAGCAGTACTTC. Its translation is CAISETGTSGSYSYEQYF.

This clonotype was seen many times. The chain joins TRBV19 to TRBJ1-1; 9 bases are shared with TRBD1. Germline V gives CDR1 LNHDA, CDR2 SQIVND (reference sequence). CDR3 size: 15 residues. Unmatched junction bases numbered 6, after V lost 4 bases and J lost 3 bases. The CDR3 region has the DNA TGTGCCAGTAGTAACCGGGACAGGGATCACACTGAAGCTTTCTTT. Its translation is CASSNRDRDHTEAFF.

This clonotype appeared many times. The rearrangement links TRBV29-1 to TRBJ1-1, with D perhaps matching TRBD1 (5 bases). This CDR3 is 17 amino acids long. V was clipped by 5 bases and J by 4 bases, with 26 bases between them. Germline assignment: CDR1 SQVTM and CDR2 ANQGSEA. The DNA for the CDR3 is TGCAGCGTTTTGGGGGACCAGGAGACATCCTTGGGCACTGAAGCTTTCTTT. Amino acids: CSVLGDQETSLGTEAFF.